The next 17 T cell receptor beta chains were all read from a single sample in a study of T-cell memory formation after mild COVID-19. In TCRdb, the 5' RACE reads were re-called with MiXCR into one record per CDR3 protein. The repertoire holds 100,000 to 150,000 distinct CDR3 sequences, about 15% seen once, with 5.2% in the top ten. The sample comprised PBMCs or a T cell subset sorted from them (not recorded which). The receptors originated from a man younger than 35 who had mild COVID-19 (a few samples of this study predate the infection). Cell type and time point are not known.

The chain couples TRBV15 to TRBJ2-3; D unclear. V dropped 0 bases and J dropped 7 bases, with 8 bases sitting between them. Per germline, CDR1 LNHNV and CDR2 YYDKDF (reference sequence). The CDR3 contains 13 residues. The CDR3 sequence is CATSRDPTNTQYF. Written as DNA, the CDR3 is TGTGCCACCAGCAGAGATCCGACGAATACGCAGTATTTT.

CDR3 residues: CASTSTGLRSEQYF. CDR3 in DNA: TGTGCCAGCACCTCGACAGGTCTTCGCTCCGAGCAGTACTTC. The rearrangement links TRBV7-9 to TRBJ2-7; D may be TRBD1 (6 bases). Trimming removed 7 bases from V and 6 bases from J, with 19 bases in between. Germline assignment: CDR1 SEHNR and CDR2 FQNEAQ (reference sequence). The CDR3 has 14 residues. The full variable domain, its missing parts supplied by reference TRBV7-9 and TRBJ2-7, is DTGVSQNPRHKITKRGQNVTFRCDPISEHNRLYWYRQTLGQGPEFLTYFQNEAQLEKSRLLSDRFSAERPKGSFSTLEIQRTEQGDSAMYLCASTSTGLRSEQYFGPGTRLTVT.

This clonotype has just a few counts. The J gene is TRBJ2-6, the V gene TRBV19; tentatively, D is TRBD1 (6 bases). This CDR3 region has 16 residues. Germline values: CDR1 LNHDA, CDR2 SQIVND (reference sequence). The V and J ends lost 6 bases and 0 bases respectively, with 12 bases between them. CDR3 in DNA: TGTGCCAGTAGCCGGGACACCCGCTCTGGGGCCAACGTCCTGACTTTC. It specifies CASSRDTRSGANVLTF. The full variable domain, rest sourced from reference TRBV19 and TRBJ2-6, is DGGITQSPKYLFRKEGQNVTLSCEQNLNHDAMYWYRQDPGQGLRLIYYSQIVNDFQKGDIAEGYSVSREKKESFPLTVTSAQKNPTAFYLCASSRDTRSGANVLTFGAGSRLTVL.

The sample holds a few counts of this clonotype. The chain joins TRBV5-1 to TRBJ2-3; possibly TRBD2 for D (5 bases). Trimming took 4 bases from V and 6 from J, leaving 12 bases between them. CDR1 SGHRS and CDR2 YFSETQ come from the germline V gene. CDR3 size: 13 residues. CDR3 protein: CASSAVRADTQYF. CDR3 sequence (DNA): TGCGCCAGCAGCGCTGTGCGGGCGGATACGCAGTATTTT.

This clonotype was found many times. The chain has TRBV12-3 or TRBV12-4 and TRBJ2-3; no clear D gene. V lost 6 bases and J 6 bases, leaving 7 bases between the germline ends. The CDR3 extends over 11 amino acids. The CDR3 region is CASRNWDTQYF. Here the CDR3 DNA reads TGTGCCAGCAGAAACTGGGATACGCAGTATTTT.

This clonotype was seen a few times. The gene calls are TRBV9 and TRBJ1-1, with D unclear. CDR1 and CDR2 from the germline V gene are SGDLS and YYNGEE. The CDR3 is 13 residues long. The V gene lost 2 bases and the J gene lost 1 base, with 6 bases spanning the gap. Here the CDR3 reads CASSVERNTEAFF. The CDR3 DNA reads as TGTGCCAGCAGCGTCGAAAGGAACACTGAAGCTTTCTTT.

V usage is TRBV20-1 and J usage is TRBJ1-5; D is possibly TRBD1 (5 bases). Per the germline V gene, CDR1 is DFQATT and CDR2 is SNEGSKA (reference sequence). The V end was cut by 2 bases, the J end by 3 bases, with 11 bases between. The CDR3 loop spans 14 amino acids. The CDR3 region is CSARRGADNQPQHF. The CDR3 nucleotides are TGCAGTGCTAGAAGGGGAGCGGACAATCAGCCCCAGCATTTT.

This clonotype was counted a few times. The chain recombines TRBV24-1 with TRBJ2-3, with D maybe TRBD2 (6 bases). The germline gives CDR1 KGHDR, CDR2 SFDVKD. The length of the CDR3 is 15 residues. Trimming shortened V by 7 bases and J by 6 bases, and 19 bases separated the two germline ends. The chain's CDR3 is CATSQPGGNTDTQYF. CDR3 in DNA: TGTGCCACCAGCCAACCCGGGGGTAATACGGATACGCAGTATTTT.

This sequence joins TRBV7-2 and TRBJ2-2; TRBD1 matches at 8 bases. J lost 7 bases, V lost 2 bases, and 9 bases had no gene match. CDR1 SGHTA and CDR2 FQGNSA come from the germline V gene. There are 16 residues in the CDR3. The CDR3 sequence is CASSLQGATGVGELFF. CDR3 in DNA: TGTGCCAGCAGCTTACAGGGGGCGACTGGGGTCGGGGAGCTGTTTTTT.

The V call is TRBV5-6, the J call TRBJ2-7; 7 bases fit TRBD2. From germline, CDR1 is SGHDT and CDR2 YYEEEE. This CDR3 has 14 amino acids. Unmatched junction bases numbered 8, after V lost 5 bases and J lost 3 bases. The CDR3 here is CASRSMGLNYEQYF. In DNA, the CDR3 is TGTGCCAGCAGATCCATGGGACTAAACTACGAGCAGTACTTC.

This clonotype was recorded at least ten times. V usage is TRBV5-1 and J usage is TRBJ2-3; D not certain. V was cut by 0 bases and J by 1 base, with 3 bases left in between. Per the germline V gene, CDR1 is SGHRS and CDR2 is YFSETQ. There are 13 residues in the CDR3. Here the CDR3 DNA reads TGCGCCAGCAGCTTGGTAGGCACAGATACGCAGTATTTT. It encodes CASSLVGTDTQYF.

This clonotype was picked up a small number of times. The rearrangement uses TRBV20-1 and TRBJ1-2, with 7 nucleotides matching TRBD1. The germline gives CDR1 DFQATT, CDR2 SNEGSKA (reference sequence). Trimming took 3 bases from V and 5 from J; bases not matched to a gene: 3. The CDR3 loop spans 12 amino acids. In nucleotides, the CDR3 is TGCAGTGCTAGCCCGACAGGGTATGGCTACACCTTC. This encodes CSASPTGYGYTF.

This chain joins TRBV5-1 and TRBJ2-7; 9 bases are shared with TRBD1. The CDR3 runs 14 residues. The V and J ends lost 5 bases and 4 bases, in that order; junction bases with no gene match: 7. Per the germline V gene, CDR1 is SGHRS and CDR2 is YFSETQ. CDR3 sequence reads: CASSPDRGGYEQYF. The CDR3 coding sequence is TGCGCCAGCAGTCCGGACAGGGGAGGATACGAGCAGTACTTC.

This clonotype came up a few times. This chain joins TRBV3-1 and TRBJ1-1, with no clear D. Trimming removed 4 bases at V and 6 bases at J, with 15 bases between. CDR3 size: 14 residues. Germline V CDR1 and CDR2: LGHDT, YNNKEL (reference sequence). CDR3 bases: TGTGCCAGCAGCCCGCTAGCGTCAAGATCTGAAGCTTTCTTT. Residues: CASSPLASRSEAFF. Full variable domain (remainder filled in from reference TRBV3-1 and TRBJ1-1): DTAVSQTPKYLVTQMGNDKSIKCEQNLGHDTMYWYKQDSKKFLKIMFSYNNKELIINETVPNRFSPKSPDKAHLNLHINSLELGDSAVYFCASSPLASRSEAFFGQGTRLTVV.

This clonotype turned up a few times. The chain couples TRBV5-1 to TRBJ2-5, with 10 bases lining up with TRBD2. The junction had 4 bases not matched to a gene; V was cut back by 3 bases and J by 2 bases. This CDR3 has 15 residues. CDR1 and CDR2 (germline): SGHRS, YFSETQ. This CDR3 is CASSYPAGGQETQYF. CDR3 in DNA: TGCGCCAGCAGCTACCCAGCGGGGGGGCAAGAGACCCAGTACTTC.

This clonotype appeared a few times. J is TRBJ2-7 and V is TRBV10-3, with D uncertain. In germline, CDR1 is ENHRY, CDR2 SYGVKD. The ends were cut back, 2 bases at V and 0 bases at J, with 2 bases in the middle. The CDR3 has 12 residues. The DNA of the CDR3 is TGTGCCATCAGTGAGGGCTCCTACGAGCAGTACGTC. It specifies CAISEGSYEQYV.

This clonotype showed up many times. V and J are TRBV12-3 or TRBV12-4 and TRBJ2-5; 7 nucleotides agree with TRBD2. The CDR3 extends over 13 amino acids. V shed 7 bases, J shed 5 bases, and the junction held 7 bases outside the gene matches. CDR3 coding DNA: TGTGCCAGCAACCCGGGGGGTATGGAGACCCAGTACTTC. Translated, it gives CASNPGGMETQYF.